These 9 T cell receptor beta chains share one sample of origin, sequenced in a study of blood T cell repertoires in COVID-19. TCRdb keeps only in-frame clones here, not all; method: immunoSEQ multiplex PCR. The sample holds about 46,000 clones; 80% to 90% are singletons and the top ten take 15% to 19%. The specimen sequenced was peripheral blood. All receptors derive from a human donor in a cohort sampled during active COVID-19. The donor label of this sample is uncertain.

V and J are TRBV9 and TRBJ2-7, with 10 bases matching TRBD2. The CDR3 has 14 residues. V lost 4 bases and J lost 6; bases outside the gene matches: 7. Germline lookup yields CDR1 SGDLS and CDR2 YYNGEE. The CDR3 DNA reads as TGTGCCAGCAGCACCTCGGGACTAGCGCGCGAGCAGTACTTC. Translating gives CASSTSGLAREQYF.

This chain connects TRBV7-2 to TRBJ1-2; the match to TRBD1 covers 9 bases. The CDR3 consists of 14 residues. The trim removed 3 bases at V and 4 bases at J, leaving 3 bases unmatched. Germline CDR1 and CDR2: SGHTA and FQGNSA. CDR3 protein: CASSFSTGGYGYTF. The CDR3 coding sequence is TGTGCCAGCAGCTTCTCGACAGGGGGCTATGGCTACACCTTC.

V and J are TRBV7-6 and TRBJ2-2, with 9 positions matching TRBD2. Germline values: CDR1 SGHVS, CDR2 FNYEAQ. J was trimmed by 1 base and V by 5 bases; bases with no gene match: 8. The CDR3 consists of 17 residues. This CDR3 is CASSASGGPLNTGELFF. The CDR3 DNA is TGTGCCAGCAGCGCCAGCGGGGGGCCTTTGAACACCGGGGAGCTGTTTTTT.

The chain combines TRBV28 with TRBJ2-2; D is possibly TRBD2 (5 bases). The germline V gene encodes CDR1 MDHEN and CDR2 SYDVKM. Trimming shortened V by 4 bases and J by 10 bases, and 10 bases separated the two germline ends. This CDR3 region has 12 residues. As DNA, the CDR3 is TGTGCCAGCAGTTCCCTGAGGGCGGAGCTGTTTTTT. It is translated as CASSSLRAELFF. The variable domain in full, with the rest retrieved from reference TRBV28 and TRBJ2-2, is DVKVTQSSRYLVKRTGEKVFLECVQDMDHENMFWYRQDPGLGLRLIYFSYDVKMKEKGDIPEGYSVSREKKERFSLILESASTNQTSMYLCASSSLRAELFFGEGSRLTVL.

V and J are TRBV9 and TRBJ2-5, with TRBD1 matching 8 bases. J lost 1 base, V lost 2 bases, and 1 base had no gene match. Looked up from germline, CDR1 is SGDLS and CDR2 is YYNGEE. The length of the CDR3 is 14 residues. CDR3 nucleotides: TGTGCCAGCAGCGTTGGACAGGGCCAAGAGACCCAGTACTTC. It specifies CASSVGQGQETQYF.

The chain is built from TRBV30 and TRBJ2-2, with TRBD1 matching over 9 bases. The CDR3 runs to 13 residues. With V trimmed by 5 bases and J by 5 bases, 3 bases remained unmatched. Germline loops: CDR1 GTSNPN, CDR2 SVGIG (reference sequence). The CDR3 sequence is CAWGTGLTGELFF. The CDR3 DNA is TGTGCCTGGGGGACAGGGTTAACCGGGGAGCTGTTTTTT.

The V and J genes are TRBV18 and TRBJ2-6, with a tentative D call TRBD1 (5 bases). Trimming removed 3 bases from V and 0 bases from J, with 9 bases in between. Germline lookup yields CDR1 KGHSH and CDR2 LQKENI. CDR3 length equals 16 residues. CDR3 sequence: CASSPTGGSGANVLTF. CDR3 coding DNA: TGTGCCAGCTCACCTACAGGTGGCTCTGGGGCCAACGTCCTGACTTTC.

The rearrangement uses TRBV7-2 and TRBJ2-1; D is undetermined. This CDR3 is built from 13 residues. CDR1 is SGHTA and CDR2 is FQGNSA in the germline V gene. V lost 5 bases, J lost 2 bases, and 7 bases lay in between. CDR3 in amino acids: CASSPTAYNEQFF. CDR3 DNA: TGTGCCAGCAGCCCTACCGCCTACAATGAGCAGTTCTTC.

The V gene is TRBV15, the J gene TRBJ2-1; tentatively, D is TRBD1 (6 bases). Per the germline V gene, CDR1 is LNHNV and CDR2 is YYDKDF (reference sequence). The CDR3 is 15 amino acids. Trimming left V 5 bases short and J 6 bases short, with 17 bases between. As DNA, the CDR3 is TGTGCCACCAGCCTACCGCCAAAAGGGGGCAATGAGCAGTTCTTC. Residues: CATSLPPKGGNEQFF.